The rows below give T cell receptor beta chains drawn from one sample of a study of cytomegalovirus exposure and HLA in healthy donors. Libraries were prepared by immunoSEQ multiplex PCR; TCRdb keeps only in-frame clonotypes and omits some of them. The repertoire has some 120,000 clones, about 11% of them found once; the top ten carry about 4.6%. Sequencing was done on a sample of PBMCs. These receptors were obtained from a woman aged 18-29 years in good health and CMV-seropositive. CDR3s include the opening cysteine and the closing phenylalanine or tryptophan. A D gene is named only where the DNA matches it firmly. Clone size is not always given. Where it is, it says once, few, many or a class for expanded clones.

clone size: .
V gene: TRBV6-5
D gene: TRBD1
J gene: TRBJ1-2
CDR3 DNA: TGTGCCAGCAGACTAACCGGGACAGGGAGCTATGGCTACACCTTC
CDR3 protein: CASRLTGTGSYGYTF

clone size: .
V gene: TRBV6-1
D gene: .
J gene: TRBJ2-7
CDR3 DNA: TGTGCCAGCAACCCCGGGAATAGAGAATCCTACGAGCAGTACTTC
CDR3 protein: CASNPGNRESYEQYF

clone size: .
V gene: TRBV19
D gene: .
J gene: TRBJ2-7
CDR3 DNA: TGTGCCAGTAGTGCCAACGTGGGCTACCCCTCGGTGGAGCAGTACTTC
CDR3 protein: CASSANVGYPSVEQYF

clone size: .
V gene: TRBV29-1
D gene: TRBD1
J gene: TRBJ1-1
CDR3 DNA: TGCAGCGTTGAAGATCAGACAGGGGAAGCTTTCTTT
CDR3 protein: CSVEDQTGEAFF

clone size: few
V gene: TRBV15
D gene: .
J gene: TRBJ1-1
CDR3 DNA: TGTGCCACCAGCAGAGGCTGGCAGAACACTGAAGCTTTCTTT
CDR3 protein: CATSRGWQNTEAFF

clone size: few
V gene: TRBV6-1
D gene: .
J gene: TRBJ1-5
CDR3 DNA: TGTGCCAGCAGTGAGCAGAACAAGCCCCAGCATTTT
CDR3 protein: CASSEQNKPQHF

clone size: .
V gene: TRBV5-1
D gene: .
J gene: TRBJ2-2
CDR3 DNA: TGCGCCAGCAGCTTGAGGGCTGGGGCACAGGGTGCAAGCGGGGAGCTGTTTTTT
CDR3 protein: CASSLRAGAQGASGELFF

clone size: few
V gene: TRBV30
D gene: TRBD2
J gene: TRBJ2-7
CDR3 DNA: TGTGCCTGGAGTGGACTAGCGAACGAGCAGTACTTC
CDR3 protein: CAWSGLANEQYF

clone size: .
V gene: TRBV5-6
D gene: TRBD2
J gene: TRBJ2-5
CDR3 DNA: TGTGCCAGCAGCCCCCTAGCGGGAGCGGGGGAGACCCAGTACTTC
CDR3 protein: CASSPLAGAGETQYF

clone size: .
V gene: TRBV19
D gene: TRBD1
J gene: TRBJ2-2
CDR3 DNA: TGTGCCAGTAGCTTATCAGGGGGCGTCAACACCGGGGAGCTGTTTTTT
CDR3 protein: CASSLSGGVNTGELFF

clone size: .
V gene: TRBV13
D gene: TRBD2
J gene: TRBJ2-5
CDR3 DNA: TGTGCCAGCAGTCTTGGGTCTAGCGGAAAAGAGACCCAGTACTTC
CDR3 protein: CASSLGSSGKETQYF

clone size: .
V gene: TRBV30
D gene: TRBD2
J gene: TRBJ2-3
CDR3 DNA: TGTGCCCTCACTCGGGGACGGACTAGCGGGTTCACAGATACGCAGTATTTT
CDR3 protein: CALTRGRTSGFTDTQYF

clone size: few
V gene: TRBV18
D gene: TRBD1
J gene: TRBJ2-2
CDR3 DNA: TGTGCCAGCTCACCAAGGACAGGGAGTGTCAGCACCGGGGAGCTGTTTTTT
CDR3 protein: CASSPRTGSVSTGELFF

clone size: .
V gene: TRBV28
D gene: TRBD1
J gene: TRBJ1-1
CDR3 DNA: TGTGCCAGCAGTCCCTACAGGGGGCGAACTGAAGCTTTCTTT
CDR3 protein: CASSPYRGRTEAFF

clone size: few
V gene: TRBV29-1
D gene: TRBD1
J gene: TRBJ1-2
CDR3 DNA: TGCAGCGGATGGGGGACAGGATGGGAATATGGCTACACCTTT
CDR3 protein: CSGWGTGWEYGYTF

clone size: few
V gene: TRBV5-8
D gene: .
J gene: TRBJ2-2
CDR3 DNA: TGTGCCAGCACCCTCCGCAGTCCCATAAACACCGGGGAGCTGTTTTTT
CDR3 protein: CASTLRSPINTGELFF

clone size: .
V gene: TRBV19
D gene: .
J gene: TRBJ2-5
CDR3 DNA: TGTGCCAGTAGTATAGCTCCTAGGATTGAGACCCAGTACTTC
CDR3 protein: CASSIAPRIETQYF

clone size: .
V gene: TRBV18
D gene: TRBD1
J gene: TRBJ2-7
CDR3 DNA: TGTGCCAGCTCACTTTCGGGACAGGGTTCCCACGAGCAGTACTTC
CDR3 protein: CASSLSGQGSHEQYF

clone size: .
V gene: TRBV12-2
D gene: .
J gene: TRBJ1-5
CDR3 DNA: TGTGCAAGTCGCTCGACCCCCGGGATCCCAGGTCTCAATCAGCCCCAGCATTTT
CDR3 protein: CASRSTPGIPGLNQPQHF

clone size: few
V gene: TRBV5-1
D gene: TRBD1
J gene: TRBJ2-7
CDR3 DNA: TGCGCCAGCAGCGAAGGTCGGACAGGGAACTACGAGCAGTACTTC
CDR3 protein: CASSEGRTGNYEQYF

clone size: .
V gene: TRBV5-6
D gene: TRBD2
J gene: TRBJ2-1
CDR3 DNA: TGTGCCAGCAGCCCAGCACTTACCGGGACTAGCGATGAGCAGTTCTTC
CDR3 protein: CASSPALTGTSDEQFF

clone size: few
V gene: TRBV10-1
D gene: TRBD2
J gene: TRBJ2-7
CDR3 DNA: TGCGCCAGCAGTGAGTCGTCTAGCGGGAGAGGGCTGGGGGAGCAGTACTTC
CDR3 protein: CASSESSSGRGLGEQYF

clone size: few
V gene: TRBV5-3
D gene: TRBD1
J gene: TRBJ1-5
CDR3 DNA: TGTGCCAGAAGCCCGACCGACAGGGGTGGCAATCAGCCCCAGCATTTT
CDR3 protein: CARSPTDRGGNQPQHF

clone size: .
V gene: TRBV2
D gene: .
J gene: TRBJ2-7
CDR3 DNA: TGTGCCAGCGATGGGCCCCAGAACGAGCAGTACTTC
CDR3 protein: CASDGPQNEQYF